These 2 T cell receptor beta chains were sequenced from one sample in a study of OX40 agonist ivuxolimab in advanced cancers. Receptors were amplified or captured by the immunoSEQ multiplex PCR assay. Sourced from immuneACCESS, this table was stored by TCRdb with only in-frame sequences that have V and J called. A share of the clones is absent; for the studies checked, an unresolved V gene accounts for under half, and the remainder has no known explanation. The sample data list about 50,000 clones, and around 84% of these were observed just once. The ten largest clones take up 1.5% to 2% of the sample. The material sequenced was CD4+ or CD8+ T cells sorted from blood, taken in a trial of the OX40 agonist ivuxolimab. Receptors were obtained from an adult with an advanced solid tumor such as melanoma, head and neck, liver or kidney cancer.

In its sample, this clone was seen a few times. CDR3 amino acids: CASSATSGSSYNEQFF. CDR3 nucleotide sequence: TGTGCCAGCTCTGCTACTAGCGGGAGCTCCTACAATGAGCAGTTCTTC. The V gene is TRBV18, the J gene TRBJ2-1; 11 positions match TRBD2. CDR1 and CDR2 (germline): KGHSH, LQKENI. Losses at the gene ends were 6 bases for V and 0 bases for J; bases not matched to a gene: 4. This CDR3 contains 16 residues.

The chain uses TRBV9 and TRBJ1-6, with D hard to call. The ends were cut back, 0 bases at V and 8 bases at J, with 6 bases in the middle. This CDR3 has 13 amino acids. The V gene's germline CDR1 is SGDLS and CDR2 YYNGEE. CDR3 bases: TGTGCCAGCAGCGTAGTGAGTGATTCACCCCTCCACTTT. It is translated as CASSVVSDSPLHF.